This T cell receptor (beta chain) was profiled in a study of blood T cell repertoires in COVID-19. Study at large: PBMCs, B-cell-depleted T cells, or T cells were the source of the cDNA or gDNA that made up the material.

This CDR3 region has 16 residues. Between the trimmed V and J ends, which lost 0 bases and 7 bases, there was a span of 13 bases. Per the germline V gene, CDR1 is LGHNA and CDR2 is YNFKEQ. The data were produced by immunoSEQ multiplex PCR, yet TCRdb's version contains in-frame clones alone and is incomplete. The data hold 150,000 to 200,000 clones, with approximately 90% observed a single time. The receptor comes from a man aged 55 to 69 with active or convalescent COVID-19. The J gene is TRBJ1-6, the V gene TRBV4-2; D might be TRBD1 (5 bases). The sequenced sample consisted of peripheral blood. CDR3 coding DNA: TGTGCCAGCAGCCAAGAATTTCGACAGAGGAATTCACCCCTCCACTTT. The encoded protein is CASSQEFRQRNSPLHF.